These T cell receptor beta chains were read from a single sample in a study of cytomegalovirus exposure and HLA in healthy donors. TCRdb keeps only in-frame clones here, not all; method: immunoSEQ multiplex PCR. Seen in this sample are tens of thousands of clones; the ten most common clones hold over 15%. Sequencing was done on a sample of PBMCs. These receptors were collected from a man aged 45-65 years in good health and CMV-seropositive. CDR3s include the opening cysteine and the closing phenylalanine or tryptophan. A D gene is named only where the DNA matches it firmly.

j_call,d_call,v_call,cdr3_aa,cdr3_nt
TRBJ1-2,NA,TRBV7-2,CASSPDNPPSF,TGTGCCAGCAGTCCGGACAATCCTCCCAGCTTC
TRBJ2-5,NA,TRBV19,CATLPPGGLQTQYF,TGTGCCACCCTCCCCCCCGGGGGGCTGCAGACCCAGTACTTC
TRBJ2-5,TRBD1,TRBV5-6,CASSPPDRTETQYF,TGTGCCAGCAGCCCCCCGGACAGGACTGAGACCCAGTACTTC
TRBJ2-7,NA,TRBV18,CASSPGEPQTYEQYF,TGTGCCAGCTCACCAGGAGAGCCTCAGACCTACGAGCAGTACTTC
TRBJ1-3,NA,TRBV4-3,CASSQGRGKGNTIYF,TGCGCCAGCAGCCAAGGTCGGGGGAAAGGAAACACCATATATTTT
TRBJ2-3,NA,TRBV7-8,CASSLPGLDTQYF,TGTGCCAGCAGCTTACCGGGTTTAGATACGCAGTATTTT
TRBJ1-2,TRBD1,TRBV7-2,CASSPRQGEVYGYTF,TGTGCCAGCAGCCCCAGACAGGGAGAGGTCTATGGCTACACCTTC
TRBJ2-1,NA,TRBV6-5,CASSSHFSYNEQFF,TGTGCCAGCAGTTCCCACTTCTCCTACAATGAGCAGTTCTTC
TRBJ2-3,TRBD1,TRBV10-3,CAISETGQFTDTQYF,TGTGCCATCAGTGAGACGGGACAGTTCACAGATACGCAGTATTTT
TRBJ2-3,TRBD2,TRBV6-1,CASKLAGASNTQYF,TGTGCCAGCAAACTAGCGGGAGCTTCGAATACGCAGTATTTT
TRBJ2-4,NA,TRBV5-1,CASSYSYSGVAKNIQYF,TGCGCCAGCAGCTACAGCTACTCGGGGGTGGCCAAAAACATTCAGTACTTC